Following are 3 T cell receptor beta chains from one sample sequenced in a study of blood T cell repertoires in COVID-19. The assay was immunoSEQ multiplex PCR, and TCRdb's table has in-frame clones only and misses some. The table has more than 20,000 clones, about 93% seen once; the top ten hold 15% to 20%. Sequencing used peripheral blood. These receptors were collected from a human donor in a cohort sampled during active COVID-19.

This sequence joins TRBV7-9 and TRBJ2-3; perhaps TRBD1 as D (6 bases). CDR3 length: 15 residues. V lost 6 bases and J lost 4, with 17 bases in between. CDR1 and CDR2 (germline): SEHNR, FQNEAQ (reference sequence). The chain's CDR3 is CASRQGNGKADTQYF. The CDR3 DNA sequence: TGTGCCAGCAGACAGGGAAACGGGAAGGCAGATACGCAGTATTTT.

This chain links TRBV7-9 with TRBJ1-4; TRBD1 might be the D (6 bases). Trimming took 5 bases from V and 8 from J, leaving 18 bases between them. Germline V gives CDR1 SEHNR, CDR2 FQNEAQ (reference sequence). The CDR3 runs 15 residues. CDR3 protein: CASSPFRAGEEKLFF. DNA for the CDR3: TGTGCCAGCAGCCCTTTTCGGGCAGGGGAAGAAAAACTGTTTTTT.

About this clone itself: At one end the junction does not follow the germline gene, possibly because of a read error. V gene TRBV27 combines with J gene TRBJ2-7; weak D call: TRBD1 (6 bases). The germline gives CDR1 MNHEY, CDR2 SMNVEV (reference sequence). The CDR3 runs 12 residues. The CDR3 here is CASSFVVGHLIF. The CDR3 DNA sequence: TGTGCCAGCAGTTTTGTTGTGGGACACCTGATCTTC.